This passage covers 31 T cell receptor beta chains from one sample sequenced in a study of T cell responses to AZD1222 COVID-19 vaccine. Assay used: immunoSEQ multiplex PCR; TCRdb lists only in-frame clones, some missing. This sample has over 120,000 clones, with nearly 95% found just once. Sample: peripheral blood, taken on day 0 of AZD1222 vaccination. Receptor source: an adult in good health.

With respect to this clone: Different DNA sequences within this sample yield the same CDR3. The rearrangement uses TRBV4-2 and TRBJ2-7; 11 bases map to TRBD2. This CDR3 has 14 residues. The germline V gene encodes CDR1 LGHNA and CDR2 YNFKEQ. J lost 3 bases, V lost 4 bases, and 2 bases had no gene match. DNA for the CDR3: TGTGCCAGCAGCCCCGGGACTAGCGGCTACGAGCAGTACTTC. It codes for CASSPGTSGYEQYF.

This chain joins TRBV5-1 and TRBJ2-1; 10 bases are a match to TRBD2. CDR1 is SGHRS and CDR2 is YFSETQ in the germline V gene. J gave up 8 bases and V 2 bases, and 10 bases lay outside the gene matches. The CDR3 loop spans 16 amino acids. The CDR3 DNA sequence: TGCGCCAGCAGCTTCCTGCTAGCGGGAGACGGCGATGAGCAGTTCTTC. This translates into CASSFLLAGDGDEQFF.

The V and J genes are TRBV5-1 and TRBJ2-3; D could derive from TRBD1 or TRBD2 (6 bases each). Germline values: CDR1 SGHRS, CDR2 YFSETQ. CDR3 length: 17 amino acids. V dropped 6 bases and J dropped 0 bases, with 20 bases sitting between them. CDR3 protein: CASNFAGGAVSTDTQYF. The CDR3 DNA reads TGCGCCAGCAACTTTGCCGGGGGCGCGGTTAGCACAGATACGCAGTATTTT.

This chain uses TRBV3-1 (or the pseudogene TRBV3-2) with TRBJ2-1; 10 bases line up with TRBD2. The trim removed 2 bases at V and 8 bases at J, leaving 12 bases unmatched. There are 17 residues in the CDR3. Looked up from germline, CDR1 is LGHDT and CDR2 is YNNKEL (reference sequence). CDR3 DNA: TGTGCCAGCAGCCAATCCTCTAGCGGGAGTATAAACGATGAGCAGTTCTTC. Amino acid sequence: CASSQSSSGSINDEQFF.

This clone has a single count. This chain connects TRBV27 to TRBJ2-7, with a possible D match to TRBD2 (6 bases). The CDR3 length is 15 residues. V lost 3 bases to trimming and J lost 5 bases, with 17 bases between them. Germline values: CDR1 MNHEY, CDR2 SMNVEV (reference sequence). CDR3 sequence: CASSFSGTPRDEQYF. For the CDR3, the DNA is TGTGCCAGCAGTTTCTCCGGGACTCCCAGGGACGAGCAGTACTTC.

V usage is TRBV19 and J usage is TRBJ1-1, with D unclear. This CDR3 is 13 amino acids long. V was pared by 8 bases and J by 7 bases, with 17 bases between. The germline V gene has CDR1 LNHDA and CDR2 SQIVND (reference sequence). CDR3 region: CASGRRGYGEAFF. The CDR3 DNA reads as TGTGCCAGTGGGAGGCGCGGGTACGGTGAAGCTTTCTTT.

This clone was found once. The gene calls are TRBV4-1 and TRBJ1-2; D ambiguous. The CDR3 extends over 14 amino acids. CDR1 MGHRA and CDR2 YSYEKL come from the germline V gene. Between the trimmed V and J ends, which lost 2 bases and 2 bases, there was a span of 9 bases. The CDR3 spells CASSQPTKNYGYTF. For the CDR3, the DNA is TGCGCCAGCAGCCAACCGACGAAGAACTATGGCTACACCTTC.

The chain recombines TRBV18 with TRBJ2-1, with D perhaps TRBD2 (6 bases). This CDR3 has 17 residues. Trimming took off 4 bases at V and 8 bases at J, with 24 bases between the two ends. Germline-derived CDR1 and CDR2 are KGHSH and LQKENI. CDR3 DNA sequence: TGTGCCAGCTCACTCTTACCCACTAGCTCCCATGCATATGAGCAGTTCTTC. It yields the protein CASSLLPTSSHAYEQFF.

In its sample, this clone was seen once. V usage is TRBV29-1 and J usage is TRBJ1-1; D remains ambiguous. The germline CDR1 and CDR2 sequences are SQVTM and ANQGSEA. CDR3 size: 13 residues. The V and J ends lost 1 base and 0 bases respectively, with 6 bases between them. The DNA for the CDR3 is TGCAGCGTTGAAGTATTAATGAACACTGAAGCTTTCTTT. Its protein is CSVEVLMNTEAFF. Looking up the rest from reference TRBV29-1 and TRBJ1-1 gives the full variable domain: SAVISQKPSRDICQRGTSLTIQCQVDSQVTMMFWYRQQPGQSLTLIATANQGSEATYESGFVIDKFPISRPNLTFSTLTVSNMSPEDSSIYLCSVEVLMNTEAFFGQGTRLTVV.

The chain recombines TRBV18 with TRBJ2-1; TRBD1 agrees at 7 bases. Germline V gene sequence: CDR1 KGHSH, CDR2 LQKENI. CDR3 length: 16 amino acids. Germline trimming cut 3 bases from V and 2 bases from J; bases unmatched to any gene: 7. In DNA, the CDR3 is TGTGCCAGCTCACCGCCCCCTACAGGGGCCTACAATGAGCAGTTCTTC. Residues: CASSPPPTGAYNEQFF.

The gene calls are TRBV5-1 and TRBJ2-1; D could derive from TRBD1 or TRBD2 (6 bases each). The V and J ends lost 0 bases and 8 bases respectively, with 9 bases between them. The V gene's germline CDR1 is SGHRS and CDR2 YFSETQ. This CDR3 is 13 amino acids long. The CDR3 here is CASSLDGGHEQFF. Written as DNA, the CDR3 is TGCGCCAGCAGCTTGGATGGGGGGCATGAGCAGTTCTTC.

V usage is TRBV6-2 or TRBV6-3 and J usage is TRBJ1-6; weak D call: TRBD1 (6 bases). Germline CDR1 and CDR2: MNHEY and SVGEGT. Trimming removed 2 bases at V and 7 bases at J, with 15 bases between. The CDR3 is 16 amino acids. The CDR3 region is CASSYRQDGDNSPLHF. The CDR3 DNA sequence: TGTGCCAGCAGTTACCGACAGGACGGAGACAATTCACCCCTCCACTTT.

This clone has just one count. The rearrangement uses TRBV10-1 and TRBJ1-2; D may be TRBD1 (5 bases). The V gene's germline CDR1 is WNHNN and CDR2 SYGVQD (reference sequence). This CDR3 contains 13 residues. The ends were cut back, 0 bases at V and 8 bases at J, with 10 bases in the middle. DNA for the CDR3: TGCGCCAGCAGTGAGTCCGGGGGTCACGGCTACACCTTC. Protein sequence: CASSESGGHGYTF.

The chain joins TRBV30 to TRBJ2-7; D possibly corresponds to TRBD1 (6 bases). CDR1 and CDR2 (germline): GTSNPN, SVGIG (reference sequence). This CDR3 spans 11 amino acids. V lost 5 bases and J 3 bases, leaving 8 bases between the germline ends. CDR3 coding DNA: TGTGCCTGGGGACAGCACTACGAGCAGTACTTC. Translated, it gives CAWGQHYEQYF. Combining the CDR3 with reference TRBV30 and TRBJ2-7 gives the whole variable domain SQTIHQWPATLVQPVGSPLSLECTVEGTSNPNLYWYRQAAGRGLQLLFYSVGIGQISSEVPQNLSASRPQDRQFILSSKKLLLSDSGFYLCAWGQHYEQYFGPGTRLTVT.

The rearrangement links TRBV19 to TRBJ1-1; D is ambiguous. This CDR3 comprises 13 residues. Between the trimmed V and J ends, which lost 6 bases and 5 bases, there was a span of 13 bases. The V gene's germline CDR1 is LNHDA and CDR2 SQIVND (reference sequence). The CDR3 loop reads CASSRTLRTEAFF. The CDR3 DNA reads as TGTGCCAGTAGCCGGACGTTGCGGACTGAAGCTTTCTTT. Full variable domain (outside the CDR3, taken from reference TRBV19 and TRBJ1-1): DGGITQSPKYLFRKEGQNVTLSCEQNLNHDAMYWYRQDPGQGLRLIYYSQIVNDFQKGDIAEGYSVSREKKESFPLTVTSAQKNPTAFYLCASSRTLRTEAFFGQGTRLTVV.

This clone came up once. The J gene is TRBJ2-4, the V gene TRBV5-4; TRBD1 is a possible D gene (6 bases). There are 16 residues in the CDR3. V was cut by 1 base and J by 2 bases, with 13 bases left in between. Germline lookup yields CDR1 SGHNT and CDR2 YYREEE (reference sequence). DNA of the CDR3: TGTGCCAGCAGCTTGCCCTTCCAGGGGACCAAAAACATTCAGTACTTC. Encoded protein: CASSLPFQGTKNIQYF.

V is TRBV29-1 and J is TRBJ1-1; a weak D match, TRBD1 (6 bases). The V gene's germline CDR1 is SQVTM and CDR2 ANQGSEA. The germline V and J ends were trimmed by 7 bases and 2 bases, with 11 bases remaining between them. CDR3 length: 12 residues. The CDR3 loop reads CSGRDINTEAFF. Here the CDR3 DNA reads TGCAGCGGCCGGGACATTAACACTGAAGCTTTCTTT.

The gene calls are TRBV18 and TRBJ2-5; D gene ambiguous. Trimming pared 2 bases from V and 5 bases from J, leaving 9 bases between. CDR1 KGHSH and CDR2 LQKENI come from the germline V gene. The length of the CDR3 is 13 residues. As DNA, the CDR3 is TGTGCCAGCTCACCAGGGGTAGCCGAGACCCAGTACTTC. Translation: CASSPGVAETQYF.

The CDR3 here is CASSWAPHGYTF. CDR3 sequence (DNA): TGTGCCAGTAGTTGGGCCCCACATGGCTACACCTTC. This chain links TRBV19 with TRBJ1-2; D not certain. V shed 5 bases and J shed 6 bases, with 10 bases lying between them. The CDR3 has 12 residues. The V gene's germline CDR1 is LNHDA and CDR2 SQIVND (reference sequence). The full variable domain, its missing parts supplied by reference TRBV19 and TRBJ1-2, is DGGITQSPKYLFRKEGQNVTLSCEQNLNHDAMYWYRQDPGQGLRLIYYSQIVNDFQKGDIAEGYSVSREKKESFPLTVTSAQKNPTAFYLCASSWAPHGYTFGSGTRLTVV.

The chain is built from TRBV2 and TRBJ1-3, with D uncertain. Germline V gene sequence: CDR1 SNHLY, CDR2 FYNNEI. This CDR3 is 13 amino acids long. V lost 7 bases and J lost 0, with 7 bases in between. The CDR3: CASNLFSGNTIYF. The CDR3 nucleotides read TGTGCCAGCAATCTGTTCTCTGGAAACACCATATATTTT.

The chain uses TRBV5-6 and TRBJ1-2, with 8 bases fitting TRBD1. Germline CDR1 is SGHDT and CDR2 is YYEEEE. With 4 bases clipped from V and 7 bases from J, the junction kept 12 bases outside the gene matches. This CDR3 has 15 residues. The CDR3 reads CASSQVGQGALGYTF. The CDR3 region has the DNA TGTGCCAGCAGCCAGGTTGGGCAGGGGGCGCTTGGCTACACCTTC.

V gene TRBV14 combines with J gene TRBJ2-7; 8 nucleotides agree with TRBD2. CDR3 size: 19 residues. The germline gives CDR1 SGHDN, CDR2 FVKESK. V trimming: 1 base; J trimming: 1 base; junction bases outside the gene matches: 15. The CDR3 reads CASSQANVRGGEFSYEQYF. In nucleotides, the CDR3 is TGTGCCAGCAGCCAAGCAAATGTTCGGGGGGGAGAGTTTTCCTACGAGCAGTACTTC.

This clone was seen only a few times. The chain carries TRBV6-4 and TRBJ2-3; 10 bases are a match to TRBD2. The V and J ends lost 0 bases and 1 base, in that order; junction bases with no gene match: 1. CDR1 is MRHNA, CDR2 SNTAGT, per germline. The CDR3 runs 16 residues. CDR3 in amino acids: CASSDSGTSGTDTQYF. The CDR3 DNA reads as TGTGCCAGCAGTGACTCTGGGACTAGCGGCACAGATACGCAGTATTTT.

The rearrangement uses TRBV9 and TRBJ2-2; D is possibly TRBD2 (5 bases). The V end lost 0 bases, the J end lost 3 bases, and 9 bases lay between the germline ends. The CDR3 spans 15 residues. Germline V gene lookup returns CDR1 SGDLS and CDR2 YYNGEE. CDR3 in DNA: TGTGCCAGCAGCGTAGGCCGGGGATACACCGGGGAGCTGTTTTTT. Its translation is CASSVGRGYTGELFF.

This sequence joins TRBV30 and TRBJ2-5, with D maybe TRBD2 (5 bases). V gave up 3 bases and J gave up 1 base, with 9 bases separating them. This CDR3 comprises 13 residues. Germline V lookup: CDR1 GTSNPN, CDR2 SVGIG (reference sequence). CDR3 residues: CAWRLDFQETQYF. In DNA, the CDR3 is TGTGCCTGGAGGCTGGACTTCCAAGAGACCCAGTACTTC.

The genes are TRBV5-4 and TRBJ2-7; D is possibly TRBD1 (6 bases). The CDR3 has 17 amino acids. Germline assignment: CDR1 SGHNT and CDR2 YYREEE (reference sequence). V lost 0 bases and J 2 bases, leaving 18 bases between the germline ends. CDR3 sequence (DNA): TGTGCCAGCAGCTTGGGGGCTAGGACAGCAGTAGCCTACGAGCAGTACTTC. Its translation is CASSLGARTAVAYEQYF.

This sequence joins TRBV2 and TRBJ1-2, with a weak D call TRBD1 (6 bases). The germline V gene has CDR1 SNHLY and CDR2 FYNNEI. V was cut by 8 bases and J by 5 bases, with 12 bases left in between. The length of the CDR3 is 12 residues. The CDR3 DNA reads as TGTGCCAGCGAGACAGGCGGATATGGCTACACCTTC. This encodes CASETGGYGYTF.

The genes are TRBV12-5 and TRBJ1-1; no firm D call. The CDR3 length is 13 residues. Per the germline V gene, CDR1 is LGHNT and CDR2 is FRNRAP. V was shortened by 6 bases and J by 0 bases, with 8 bases between the two germline ends. In nucleotides, the CDR3 is TGTGCTAGTGGACTGACTATGAACACTGAAGCTTTCTTT. It yields the protein CASGLTMNTEAFF.

This clone was counted once. The chain links TRBV3-1 (or the pseudogene TRBV3-2) to TRBJ1-2; D may be TRBD1 (6 bases). Germline V gene sequence: CDR1 LGHDT, CDR2 YNNKEL (reference sequence). Trimming pared 2 bases from V and 0 bases from J, leaving 22 bases between. The length of the CDR3 is 19 residues. CDR3 loop: CASSQFPSLRQAANYGYTF. CDR3 nucleotide sequence: TGTGCCAGCAGCCAATTCCCCTCACTACGACAGGCCGCTAACTATGGCTACACCTTC.

The chain carries TRBV4-2 and TRBJ2-1; TRBD1 matches at 12 bases. After removal of 5 bases from V and 8 bases from J, the junction contained 7 bases not matched to a gene. From germline, CDR1 is LGHNA and CDR2 YNFKEQ. This CDR3 is built from 15 residues. The DNA for the CDR3 is TGTGCCAGCAGCTACCGGGACAGGGGGCTTGATGAGCAGTTCTTC. Residues: CASSYRDRGLDEQFF.

The chain carries TRBV19 and TRBJ2-7; D is unresolved. Trimming removed 5 bases from V and 2 bases from J, with 10 bases in between. This CDR3 contains 13 residues. Germline V gives CDR1 LNHDA, CDR2 SQIVND (reference sequence). The CDR3 DNA follows: TGTGCCAGTAGTGGTCAGCAAGCCTACGAGCAGTACTTC. As protein: CASSGQQAYEQYF.